The next 8 T cell receptor beta chains were all read from a single sample in a study of Ad26.COV2.S vaccination and SARS-CoV-2 variants. Clones were sequenced by immunoSEQ multiplex PCR, and TCRdb holds only the in-frame ones, with some missing. The sample records around 270,000 clones, around nine tenths being singletons. Described treatment: roughly 20 received Ad26.COV2.S at low or high dose, single or two shots; 5 received placebo; per-sample allocation not given. Sampling occurred on day 63 after the first vaccine or placebo injection. The sample consisted of peripheral blood, taken in a trial of Ad26.COV2.S vaccine versus placebo. Every receptor here comes from a person aged 18-65 years who received the Ad26.COV2.S COVID-19 vaccine or a placebo.

DNA of the CDR3: TGTGCCAGCAGTGAAGCAGGGGTGCTGAACACTGAAGCTTTCTTT. This gives the protein CASSEAGVLNTEAFF. J is TRBJ1-1 and V is TRBV2; TRBD1 might be the D (5 bases). The germline gives CDR1 SNHLY, CDR2 FYNNEI. The CDR3 is made up of 15 amino acids. Deletions cut 0 bases from V and 0 bases from J, with 8 bases between. The whole variable domain, filled in from reference TRBV2 and TRBJ1-1, reads EPEVTQTPSHQVTQMGQEVILRCVPISNHLYFYWYRQILGQKVEFLVSFYNNEISEKSEIFDDQFSVERPDGSNFTLKIRSTKLEDSAMYFCASSEAGVLNTEAFFGQGTRLTVV.

The V gene is TRBV5-5, the J gene TRBJ1-6; 8 bases are a match to TRBD1. The CDR3 sequence is 15 residues long. V shed 4 bases, J shed 7 bases, and the junction held 7 bases outside the gene matches. Germline assignment: CDR1 SGHKS and CDR2 YYEKEE (reference sequence). The CDR3 loop reads CASSQATGGNSPLHF. The CDR3 DNA reads TGTGCCAGCAGCCAAGCTACAGGGGGAAATTCACCCCTCCACTTT.

This clone appeared a single time. The V and J genes are TRBV6-1 and TRBJ2-5, with 9 bases lining up with TRBD2. J lost 5 bases, V lost 4 bases, and 11 bases had no gene match. CDR1 is MNHNS, CDR2 SASEGT, per germline. The CDR3 sequence is 16 residues long. CDR3 nucleotide sequence: TGTGCCAGCAGTGTCGGACCTAGCGGGGTCCGTGAGACCCAGTACTTC. Its protein product is CASSVGPSGVRETQYF.

The chain employs TRBV19 and TRBJ2-1; 8 bases are a match to TRBD2. With V trimmed by 8 bases and J by 0 bases, 6 bases remained unmatched. The CDR3 has 15 residues. Germline V gene data show CDR1 as LNHDA and CDR2 as SQIVND (reference sequence). The CDR3 spells CASARGGISYNEQFF. The DNA for the CDR3 is TGTGCCAGTGCACGGGGGGGAATCTCCTACAATGAGCAGTTCTTC.

This clone was detected only a few times. V usage is TRBV11-2 and J usage is TRBJ2-7; TRBD1 might be the D (6 bases). This CDR3 has 13 amino acids. Trimming left V 5 bases short and J 3 bases short, with 11 bases between. CDR1 SGHAT and CDR2 FQNNGV come from the germline V gene. This chain's CDR3 is CASSLGQLYEQYF. Here the CDR3 DNA reads TGTGCCAGCAGCCTAGGACAGCTCTACGAGCAGTACTTC.

The chain links TRBV7-3 to TRBJ2-1; TRBD2 matches at 8 bases. After removal of 5 bases from V and 0 bases from J, the junction contained 6 bases not matched to a gene. CDR1 is SGHTA and CDR2 is FQGTGA in the germline V gene. CDR3 length: 16 residues. The chain's CDR3 is CASSPIAGSSYNEQFF. The CDR3 nucleotides are TGTGCCAGCAGCCCCATAGCGGGGAGCTCCTACAATGAGCAGTTCTTC.

In DNA, the CDR3 is TGTGCCAGCAGTGACTCCCGGGCCATCACTAACTATGGCTACACCTTC. Residues: CASSDSRAITNYGYTF. This rearrangement joins TRBV6-4 to TRBJ1-2, with D hard to call. The CDR3 loop spans 16 amino acids. The V and J ends lost 0 bases and 0 bases respectively, with 11 bases between them. The germline V gene encodes CDR1 MRHNA and CDR2 SNTAGT.

The chain has TRBV3-1 (or the pseudogene TRBV3-2) and TRBJ1-4, with TRBD1 as a possible D gene (5 bases). V was pared by 1 base and J by 8 bases, with 11 bases between. Germline lookup yields CDR1 LGHDT and CDR2 YNNKEL (reference sequence). The CDR3 is 14 residues long. In DNA form, the CDR3 reads TGTGCCAGCAGCCAAGGTGGACAAGTAGAAAAACTGTTTTTT. The encoded protein is CASSQGGQVEKLFF.